This T cell receptor beta chain was sequenced during a study of blood T cell repertoires in COVID-19. Study information: COVID-19 samples collected from the United States, Italy and Spain covered acute and convalescent phases. Nucleic acid was either cDNA or gDNA, and it came from T cells, B-cell-depleted T cells, or PBMCs.

V shed 6 bases, J shed 3 bases, and the junction held 3 bases outside the gene matches. This CDR3 is built from 14 residues. The germline CDR1 and CDR2 sequences are MNHNY and SVGAGI (reference sequence). As handled by the study authors: Cell counts per sample came from amplifying reference gene primers. Assay: immunoSEQ multiplex PCR; the TCRdb copy retains only in-frame clones and omits some. V and J calls plus clone size are reproduced from that table; the DNA served to infer D and trimming. The repertoire holds 55,000 to 75,000 clones, with about 81% as singletons. Sequenced: peripheral blood. The origin of this receptor is a human donor in a cohort sampled during active COVID-19. The chain uses TRBV6-6 and TRBJ2-7, with 12 bases identical to TRBD1. The CDR3 coding sequence is TGTGCCAGCAGCGGGACAGGGGGCAGCTACGAGCAGTACTTC. Translated, it gives CASSGTGGSYEQYF.